The source of this TCR beta chain is a study of memory CD4+ T cells and cytomegalovirus serostatus. The V segment lost 4 bases and the J segment 2 bases; nucleotides outside the gene matches: 7. This CDR3 comprises 15 residues. The germline gives CDR1 LNHDA, CDR2 SQIVND (reference sequence). The sort gate was single viable CD3+CD4+CD8-CD45RO+ cells for memory CD4+ T cells. This clone was counted a single time. As yet, its antigen is unknown. Overall study results and limits: Suggested: most of the CMV-linked TCR signature lies in CD4+ memory cells.

Assay: immunoSEQ multiplex PCR; the TCRdb copy retains only in-frame clones and omits some. The repertoire holds about 80,000 clones, with approximately 80% as singletons. The sample taken for sequencing was memory CD4+ T cells from blood. The chain recombines TRBV19 with TRBJ1-2; 7 bases are a match to TRBD1. The origin of this receptor is an adult in good health and CMV-seronegative. CDR3 protein: CASSTNPGQNYGYTF. Here the CDR3 DNA reads TGTGCCAGTAGTACAAATCCGGGACAGAACTATGGCTACACCTTC.